What follows are 3 T cell receptor beta chains derived from one specimen sequenced in a study of T cells expressing NK-cell markers. From its re-call of the 5' RACE reads, TCRdb lists each CDR3 protein once, without DNA. The sample data list 550,000 to 600,000 distinct CDR3 sequences. Sequenced sample: blood T cells: a sorted CD56 or NKG2C T cell subset, CD4+ or CD8+ T cells, or bulk PBMC T cells (not recorded which). The receptors derive from a man aged 18-30 years in good health.

The chain employs TRBV20-1 and TRBJ2-1; absent DNA, TCRdb's TRBD2 call cannot be checked. The CDR3 has 16 residues. CDR1 is DFQATT and CDR2 is SNEGSKA in the germline V gene (reference sequence). The CDR3 is CSARPTDSPTYNEQFF.

The chain couples TRBV20-1 to TRBJ2-1. Germline V lookup: CDR1 DFQATT, CDR2 SNEGSKA (reference sequence). The CDR3 has 13 residues. This chain's CDR3 is CSARGPGYNEQFF.

The gene calls are TRBV6-2 or TRBV6-3 and TRBJ1-1. CDR1 is MNHEY, CDR2 SVGEGT, per germline. The CDR3 is 14 amino acids. The CDR3 sequence: CASSYGWVETEAFF.